This TCR beta chain comes out of a study of blood T cell repertoires in COVID-19. At the level of the study: PBMCs, B-cell-depleted T cells, or T cells were the source of the cDNA or gDNA that made up the material.

The authors' processing: Amplified reference gene primers provided the basis for estimating nucleated cell counts. Method: immunoSEQ multiplex PCR; TCRdb's copy keeps in-frame clones and lacks some. That table is the source of V, J and clone size, and D and trimming were worked out from the DNA. Among fewer than 300,000 clones listed, around three quarters were seen once. CDR3 length equals 16 residues. Germline values: CDR1 LGHDT, CDR2 YNNKEL (reference sequence). The junction had 8 bases not matched to a gene; V was cut back by 0 bases and J by 5 bases. The TCR was taken from a woman older than 75 with acute or convalescent COVID-19. The specimen sequenced was peripheral blood. The chain recombines TRBV3-1 (or the pseudogene TRBV3-2) with TRBJ2-3; the match to TRBD2 covers 7 bases. CDR3 in amino acids: CASSQDYERGGDTQYF. CDR3 coding DNA: TGTGCCAGCAGCCAAGATTACGAGCGGGGTGGAGATACGCAGTATTTT.